This is a list of T cell receptor beta chains from one sample in a study of blood T cell repertoires in COVID-19. Using immunoSEQ multiplex PCR, the repertoire was profiled, and TCRdb retains in-frame clones only, with some absent. The sample shows about 160,000 clones, 90% to 95% of them seen only once. Sequencing was carried out using peripheral blood. Receptors were obtained from a woman aged 45-65 years with acute or convalescent COVID-19. CDR3s include the opening cysteine and the closing phenylalanine or tryptophan. Each record gives: J gene, V gene, CDR3 protein.

J: TRBJ2-2
V: TRBV6-5
CDR3: CASSLSGTGPGELFF

J: TRBJ2-7
V: TRBV6-5
CDR3: CASTAWTVTYEQYF

J: TRBJ2-1
V: TRBV2
CDR3: CASTFSFSPVEQFF

J: TRBJ2-1
V: TRBV24-1
CDR3: CATSDEKSNEQFF

J: TRBJ1-1
V: TRBV9
CDR3: CASTGQMNTEAFF

J: TRBJ1-5
V: TRBV15
CDR3: CATSRGLDRGGNQPQHF

J: TRBJ1-1
V: TRBV2
CDR3: CASSGQGLNTEAFF

J: TRBJ1-2
V: TRBV7-8
CDR3: CASSLDPKLQVTF

J: TRBJ2-7
V: TRBV11-1
CDR3: CASSLARGTGPYEQYF

J: TRBJ2-1
V: TRBV29-1
CDR3: CSVAGGSSYNEQFF

J: TRBJ1-3
V: TRBV29-1
CDR3: CSVEVGGVGNTIYF

J: TRBJ1-2
V: TRBV28
CDR3: CASSWRVRVYGYTF

J: TRBJ2-3
V: TRBV24-1
CDR3: CATSAGGVPDTQYF

J: TRBJ2-2
V: TRBV7-8
CDR3: CASSLSGGAFGELFF

J: TRBJ2-5
V: TRBV18
CDR3: CASSRFLQETQYF

J: TRBJ2-1
V: TRBV11-2
CDR3: CASSPRSYNEQFF

J: TRBJ1-1
V: TRBV19
CDR3: CASSIARGTEAFF

J: TRBJ1-1
V: TRBV5-1
CDR3: CASSRGQGWNTEAFF

J: TRBJ2-1
V: TRBV19
CDR3: CASSILGDTRLEQFF

J: TRBJ2-1
V: TRBV12-5
CDR3: CASGLDRGEQFF

J: TRBJ1-5
V: TRBV7-2
CDR3: CASSRNRDTPQHF

J: TRBJ1-4
V: TRBV6-1
CDR3: CASSEASGLRGRLFF

J: TRBJ2-3
V: TRBV2
CDR3: CASSFLAGGLSSTDTQYF

J: TRBJ1-3
V: TRBV29-1
CDR3: CSVKDRGNTIYF

J: TRBJ1-4
V: TRBV27
CDR3: CASSLFPPRRRARSEKLFF

J: TRBJ1-3
V: TRBV7-9
CDR3: CASSPILISGNTIYF

J: TRBJ2-2
V: TRBV10-3
CDR3: CATGLGELGTGELFF

J: TRBJ2-1
V: TRBV7-9
CDR3: CASSFGDNEQFF